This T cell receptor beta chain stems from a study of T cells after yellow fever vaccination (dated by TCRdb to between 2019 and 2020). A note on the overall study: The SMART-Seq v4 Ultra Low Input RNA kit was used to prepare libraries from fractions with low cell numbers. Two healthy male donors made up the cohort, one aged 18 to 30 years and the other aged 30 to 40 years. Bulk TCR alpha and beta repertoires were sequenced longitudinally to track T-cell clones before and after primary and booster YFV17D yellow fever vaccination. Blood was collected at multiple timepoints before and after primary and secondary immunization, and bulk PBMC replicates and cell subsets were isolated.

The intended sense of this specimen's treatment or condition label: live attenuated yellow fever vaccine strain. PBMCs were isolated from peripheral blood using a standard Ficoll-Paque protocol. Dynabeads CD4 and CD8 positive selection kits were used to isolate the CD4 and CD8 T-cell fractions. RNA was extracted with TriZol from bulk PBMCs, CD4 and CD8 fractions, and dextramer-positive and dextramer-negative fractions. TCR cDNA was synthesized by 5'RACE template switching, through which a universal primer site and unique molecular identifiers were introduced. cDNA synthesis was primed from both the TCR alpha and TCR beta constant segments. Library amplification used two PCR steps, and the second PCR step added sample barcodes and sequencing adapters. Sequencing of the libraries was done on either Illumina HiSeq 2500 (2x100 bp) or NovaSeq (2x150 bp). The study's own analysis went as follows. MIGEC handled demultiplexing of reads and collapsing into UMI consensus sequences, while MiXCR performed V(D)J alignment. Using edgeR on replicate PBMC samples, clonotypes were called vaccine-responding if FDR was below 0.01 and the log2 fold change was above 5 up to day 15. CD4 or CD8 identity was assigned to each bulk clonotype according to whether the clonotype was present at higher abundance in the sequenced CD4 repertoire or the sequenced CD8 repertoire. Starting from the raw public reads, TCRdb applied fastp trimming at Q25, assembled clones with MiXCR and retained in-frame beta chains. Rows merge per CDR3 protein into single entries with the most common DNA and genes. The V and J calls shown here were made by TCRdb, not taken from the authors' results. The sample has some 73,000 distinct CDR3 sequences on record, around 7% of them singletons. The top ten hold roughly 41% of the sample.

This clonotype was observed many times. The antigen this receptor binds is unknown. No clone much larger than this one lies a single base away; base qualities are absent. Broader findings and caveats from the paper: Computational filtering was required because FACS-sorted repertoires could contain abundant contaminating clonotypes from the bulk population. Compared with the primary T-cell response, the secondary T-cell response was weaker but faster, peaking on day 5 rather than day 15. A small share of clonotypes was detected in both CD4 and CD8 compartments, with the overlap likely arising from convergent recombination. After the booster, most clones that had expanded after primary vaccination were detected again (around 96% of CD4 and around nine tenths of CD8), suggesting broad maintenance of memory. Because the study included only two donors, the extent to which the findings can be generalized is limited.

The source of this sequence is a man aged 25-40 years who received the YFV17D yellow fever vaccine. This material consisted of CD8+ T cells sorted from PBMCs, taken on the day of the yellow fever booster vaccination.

The CDR3 here reads CASSFSLTETQYF. Read as DNA, the sequence is TGTGCCAGCAGTTTCTCCTTGACGGAGACCCAGTACTTC. The rearranged segments are TRBV12-3 or TRBV12-4 and TRBJ2-5, with no reliable assignment of the D segment. V drops 3 bases and J drops 5 bases, leaving 10 bases in between. From its cysteine to its phenylalanine, the CDR3 spans 13 amino acids. The entry retains the CDR3 DNA only, 39 bases that are in frame from base 1.